This T cell receptor beta chain was sequenced in a study of cytomegalovirus exposure and HLA in healthy donors. Study-level points and caveats: Testing in vitro showed a few CMV-associated chains specific for CMV antigens. Researchers catalogued about 150 TCR beta chains as cytomegalovirus-associated.

Assay: immunoSEQ multiplex PCR; the TCRdb copy retains only in-frame clones and omits some. The repertoire holds some 320,000 clones, with about 90% as singletons. With respect to this clone: Its antigen is not known.

The germline V gene encodes CDR1 SGHRS and CDR2 YFSETQ. Trimming took off 6 bases at V and 0 bases at J, with 9 bases between the two ends. The CDR3 consists of 14 residues. The clonotype was recovered from a woman in her thirties in good health and CMV-seropositive. The material sequenced was PBMCs. The chain couples TRBV5-1 to TRBJ2-2; D unresolved. The DNA for the CDR3 is TGCGCCAGCAAAGGGATTTCGAACACCGGGGAGCTGTTTTTT. Translating it yields CASKGISNTGELFF. The variable domain in full, with the rest retrieved from reference TRBV5-1 and TRBJ2-2, is KAGVTQTPRYLIKTRGQQVTLSCSPISGHRSVSWYQQTPGQGLQFLFEYFSETQRNKGNFPGRFSGRQFSNSRSEMNVSTLELGDSALYLCASKGISNTGELFFGEGSRLTVL.